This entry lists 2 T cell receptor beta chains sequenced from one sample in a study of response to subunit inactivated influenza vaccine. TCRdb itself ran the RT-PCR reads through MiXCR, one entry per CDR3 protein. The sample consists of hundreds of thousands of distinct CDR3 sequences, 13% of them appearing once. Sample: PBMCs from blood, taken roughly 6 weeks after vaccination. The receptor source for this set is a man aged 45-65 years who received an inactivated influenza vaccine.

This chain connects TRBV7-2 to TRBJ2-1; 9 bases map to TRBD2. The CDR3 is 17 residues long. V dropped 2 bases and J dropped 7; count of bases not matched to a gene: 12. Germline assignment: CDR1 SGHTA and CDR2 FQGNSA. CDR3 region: CASSLMEAGGVWNEQFF. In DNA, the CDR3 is TGTGCCAGCAGCTTAATGGAGGCGGGAGGGGTATGGAATGAGCAGTTCTTC.

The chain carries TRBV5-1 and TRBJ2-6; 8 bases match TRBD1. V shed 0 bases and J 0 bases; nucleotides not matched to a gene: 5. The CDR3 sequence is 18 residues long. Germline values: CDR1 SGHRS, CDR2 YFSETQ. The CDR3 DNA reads TGCGCCAGCAGCTTGGGGACAGGGCGGTTCTCTGGGGCCAACGTCCTGACTTTC. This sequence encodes CASSLGTGRFSGANVLTF.